This T cell receptor beta chain is from a study of shared clonotypes between healthy human individuals. This CDR3 has 15 residues. Germline CDR1 MNHNY, CDR2 SVGAGI (reference sequence). The V end lost 0 bases, the J end lost 7 bases, and 13 bases lay between the germline ends. The protocol was immunoSEQ multiplex PCR, while the TCRdb copy is restricted to in-frame clones and leaves out a portion. The table includes some 2.4 million clones, 93% detected once. What was sequenced was naive CD4+ T cells from PBMCs. Subset in this sample: CD45RA+ positively selected. The chain links TRBV6-6 to TRBJ2-1, with a tentative D call TRBD2 (6 bases). The source of this sequence is a young man in good health. Some clones in this sample may be carry-over from other donors' samples. CDR3: CASSYSRTAGNEQFF. Written as DNA, the CDR3 is TGTGCCAGCAGTTACTCCAGGACGGCGGGGAATGAGCAGTTCTTC.